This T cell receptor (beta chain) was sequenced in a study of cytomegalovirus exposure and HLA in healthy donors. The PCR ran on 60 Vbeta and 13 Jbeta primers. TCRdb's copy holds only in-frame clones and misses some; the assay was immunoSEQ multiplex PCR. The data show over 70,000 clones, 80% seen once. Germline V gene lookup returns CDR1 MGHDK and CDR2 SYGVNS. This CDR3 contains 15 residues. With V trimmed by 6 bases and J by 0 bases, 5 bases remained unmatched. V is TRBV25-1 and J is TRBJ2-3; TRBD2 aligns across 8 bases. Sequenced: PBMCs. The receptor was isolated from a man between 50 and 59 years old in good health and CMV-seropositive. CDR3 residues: CASRSGGTSTDTQYF. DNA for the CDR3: TGTGCCAGCAGGTCGGGGGGGACTAGCACAGATACGCAGTATTTT.